This TCR beta chain was retrieved from a study of cytomegalovirus exposure and HLA in healthy donors. Findings and limits, study-wide: Differences between HLA loci emerged in a later analysis of TCR association rates, with DRB1 most and HLA-C fewest. Prediction of most subjects' HLA-A and HLA-B alleles by TCR beta sequences was reportedly accurate.

This PCR relied on a set of 60 Vbeta primers and 13 Jbeta primers. Libraries were prepared by immunoSEQ multiplex PCR; TCRdb keeps only in-frame clonotypes and omits some of them. The repertoire table contains 200,000 or so clones. In the case of this clone: The target antigen is unknown.

The CDR3 contains 18 residues. From germline, CDR1 is LNHDA and CDR2 SQIVND (reference sequence). The V end lost 3 bases, the J end lost 1 base, and 19 bases lay between the germline ends. What was sequenced was PBMCs. V and J are TRBV19 and TRBJ1-5; D possibly corresponds to TRBD1 (6 bases). The receptor's source is a boy younger than 18 in good health and CMV-seronegative. As DNA, the CDR3 is TGTGCCAGTAGTATTCACAGGGATAGAGCTATAAGCAATCAGCCCCAGCATTTT. This codes for CASSIHRDRAISNQPQHF.